This TCR beta chain was found in a study of shared T cell receptors in the human thymus (dated by TCRdb to the early 2020s). Turning to the overall study: The study examined how self-reactive, shared T-cell receptor alpha chains are generated in the human thymus.

As to this clone: Its antigen remains unidentified. There are no base qualities to consult, and no much larger clone falls within one base.

The library was made by the immunoSEQ multiplex PCR assay. The table was pulled from immuneACCESS by TCRdb, which kept in-frame rearrangements only. Such tables lose some clones; where checked, under half of the loss comes from unresolved V genes, and the rest has no known cause. Recorded for this sample are about 540,000 clones; about 80% of them occurred a single time. Less than 0.015% of the sample lies in the top ten. V and J lose 3 bases and 1 base, and a span of 25 bases separates them. The CDR3 has 19 amino acids, counting the end cysteine and phenylalanine. Just CDR3 DNA is preserved here, 57 bases in frame from base 1. CDR1 and CDR2, per the germline V gene, are LGHNA and YNFKEQ. These data are also associated with another study on human thymus T cells. That second publication adds: In Finland, the donors were immunologically healthy infants who were having open corrective cardiac surgery for congenital heart defects. Thymus tissue was obtained as surgical resects removed during corrective cardiac surgery. Usage of V and J gene segments appeared to be biased in both the thymic and the peripheral blood repertoires. Highly overlapping thymic TCR repertoires among unrelated individuals were reported in the related research. The study characterized TCR alpha and beta repertoires from eight infant thymus samples and a few related peripheral blood samples. The infant donors were about 6 to 250 days old, and the cohort included several males and two females. Thymocytes were freed from the tissue by mechanical means and kept at -70 degrees C as pellets of roughly 8.5-31 million cells. A QIAsymphony instrument was used to extract genomic DNA from the frozen cell pellets. The immunoSEQ multiplex PCR assay was used to amplify the TCRB and TCRAD loci from a standardized amount of quality-controlled genomic DNA. The V(D)J region was spanned by amplicons of a length sufficient to cover the CDR3 and to identify V and J genes. The commercial immunoSEQ service was used to sequence amplicons on an Illumina platform. Primer bias and sequencing errors were corrected using previously described methods, and TCRAD and TCRB definitions followed the IMGT database. The repertoires were analysed using immunoSEQ Analyzer 3.0 and VDJTools for basic statistics, V/J segment usage, diversity estimates, rarefaction and pairwise overlap. Diversity was estimated using the Chao1, ChaoE, Efron-Thisted, Shannon and inverse Simpson indices, and was also estimated on datasets down-sampled to the size of the smallest sample. Repertoire overlap was assessed by strict matching of CDR3 nucleotide sequence, V gene and J gene, and clustering was done by Jaccard-based multidimensional scaling. Thymus samples yielded on average around 810,000 unique TCRB clonotypes, compared with 80,000 to 95,000 from blood samples.

Sequencing was carried out using thymocytes. Recombination joined TRBV4-2 with TRBJ2-7; TRBD2 could be the D gene, as 6 bases match. The source is a boy in the first two years of life with a congenital heart defect. Donor details come from another sample of the same person, matched by shared clones. The DNA sequence is TGTGCCAGCAGCCAGGGAGCCGGGGGATCCCGGGACTCTTCCTACGAGCAGTACTTC. Translated, this gives CASSQGAGGSRDSSYEQYF.